Presented here are 2 T cell receptor beta chains from one specimen sequenced in a study of blood T cell repertoires in COVID-19. Sequencing was performed with immunoSEQ multiplex PCR; in TCRdb, only in-frame clones are kept and a portion is missing. In the table there are fewer than 500,000 clones, 80% to 90% of which are singletons. The sample consisted of PBMCs or T cells enriched from blood (not recorded which). The receptor set was obtained from a man aged 30 to 39 who had recovered from COVID-19.

The chain carries TRBV3-1 (or the pseudogene TRBV3-2) and TRBJ1-5; D gene ambiguous. Germline V gene lookup returns CDR1 LGHDT and CDR2 YNNKEL (reference sequence). The V end was cut by 0 bases, the J end by 6 bases, with 6 bases between. The CDR3 is 13 amino acids. The CDR3 region is CASSQDESQPQHF. The CDR3 coding sequence is TGTGCCAGCAGCCAAGATGAGTCTCAGCCCCAGCATTTT.

The rearrangement joins TRBV18 to TRBJ2-1; 8 bases agree with TRBD2. The CDR3 has 16 residues. J lost 9 bases, V lost 0 bases, and 10 bases had no gene match. The germline gives CDR1 KGHSH, CDR2 LQKENI. The DNA for the CDR3 is TGTGCCAGCTCACCACCGGGGACTAGTGGGTTCGGTGAGCAGTTCTTC. It codes for CASSPPGTSGFGEQFF. Full variable domain (outside the CDR3, taken from reference TRBV18 and TRBJ2-1): NAGVMQNPRHLVRRRGQEARLRCSPMKGHSHVYWYRQLPEEGLKFMVYLQKENIIDESGMPKERFSAEFPKEGPSILRIQQVVRGDSAAYFCASSPPGTSGFGEQFFGPGTRLTVL.